The 17 T cell receptor beta chains below all came from one sample that was sequenced in a study of regulatory T cells in long-lasting Graves disease (dated by TCRdb to the early 2020s). Explained via the paper, the time point label denotes: newly diagnosed GD, antithyroid drugs for less than 3 months. RNA was extracted from PBMCs in TRIzol for both TCR sequencing and RNA sequencing. Libraries came from multiplex PCR. The instrument was an Illumina HiSeq 4000. iRepertoire HTBI primers and Arm-PCR amplification of CDR3 regions were used to construct TCR beta libraries. The public reads were reprocessed in TCRdb via fastp at Q25 and MiXCR, keeping in-frame beta chains. Identical CDR3 protein sequences are pooled into one entry, listed with their most common genes and DNA. This sample has approximately 250,000 distinct CDR3 sequences in its table, and around 17% of those were observed once. The top ten clones comprise roughly 23% of the sample.

The specimen comprised peripheral blood mononuclear cells (PBMCs), sampled at new diagnosis, from a patient treated with antithyroid drugs. The receptors were sampled from a female donor with Graves disease.

This clonotype showed up many times. V is TRBV12-3 or TRBV12-4 and J is TRBJ2-1; the D gene is possibly TRBD2 (6 bases). V was pared by 5 bases and J by 7 bases, with 21 bases between. The length of the CDR3 is 16 residues. The CDR3 region is CASSPQSSVIGNEQFF. CDR3 DNA sequence: TGTGCCAGCAGTCCCCAGTCTAGCGTTATTGGGAATGAGCAGTTCTTC.

This clonotype was detected many times. The chain employs TRBV10-1 and TRBJ2-4; D possibly corresponds to TRBD2 (6 bases). From germline, CDR1 is WNHNN and CDR2 SYGVQD (reference sequence). V lost 10 bases, J lost 6 bases, and 13 bases lay in between. The CDR3 length is 12 residues. CDR3 DNA: TGCGCCACCAGATGGGGAGGAAACATTCAGTACTTC. Translation: CATRWGGNIQYF.

This clonotype has ten or more counts. CDR3 nucleotide sequence: TGTGCCAGCAGCCCGGGACTAGTCAATGAGCAGTTCTTC. Translating it yields CASSPGLVNEQFF. This sequence joins TRBV11-2 and TRBJ2-1, with 8 positions matching TRBD2. The CDR3 contains 13 residues. From germline, CDR1 is SGHAT and CDR2 FQNNGV. The J segment lost 6 bases and the V segment lost 5 bases, leaving 3 bases of the junction unmatched.

This clonotype has only a few counts. The chain couples TRBV19 to TRBJ1-2; 9 bases are shared with TRBD1. The CDR3 is 13 amino acids. V lost 4 bases to trimming and J lost 8 bases; unmatched junction nucleotides: 5. CDR1 is LNHDA, CDR2 SQIVND, per germline (reference sequence). CDR3 DNA: TGTGCCAGTAGTACCCGACAGGGGGGGGGCTACACCTTC. It specifies CASSTRQGGGYTF.

The table lists this clonotype with a few counts. A read error may be the cause here, since a much bigger clone is one base away. This chain joins TRBV3-1 and TRBJ2-7; 16 nucleotides match TRBD2. Germline V gene lookup returns CDR1 LGHDT and CDR2 YNNKEL (reference sequence). V was clipped by 7 bases and J by 4 bases; unmatched bases: 7. CDR3 length equals 16 residues. The CDR3 nucleotides are TGTGCCAGCATCGGGACTAGCGGGAGGGCCGGGTACGAGCAGTACTTC. This codes for CASIGTSGRAGYEQYF.

The chain employs TRBV20-1 and TRBJ2-1; 12 bases are shared with TRBD1. J was trimmed by 4 bases and V by 3 bases; bases with no gene match: 1. CDR3 size: 14 residues. Germline V lookup: CDR1 DFQATT, CDR2 SNEGSKA (reference sequence). The CDR3 reads CSARGQGAYNEQFF. The DNA for the CDR3 is TGCAGTGCTAGGGGACAGGGGGCTTACAATGAGCAGTTCTTC.

This clonotype was counted many times. This chain connects TRBV6-1 to TRBJ1-1, with TRBD1 matching 8 bases. Germline assignment: CDR1 MNHNS and CDR2 SASEGT. V was pared by 1 base and J by 0 bases, with 4 bases of the junction left unmatched. The CDR3 has 16 residues. This CDR3 is CASSEVPGGMNTEAFF. The DNA of the CDR3 is TGTGCCAGCAGTGAAGTGCCAGGGGGCATGAACACTGAAGCTTTCTTT.

The chain couples TRBV6-1 to TRBJ1-2; the D gene is possibly TRBD1 (5 bases). The germline V gene has CDR1 MNHNS and CDR2 SASEGT. The CDR3 runs to 15 residues. V was clipped by 7 bases and J by 5 bases, with 20 bases between them. The CDR3 nucleotides are TGTGCCAGCAAACTAGACGCAGCGGGGGGGTATGGCTACACCTTC. It specifies CASKLDAAGGYGYTF.

The table lists this clonotype with many counts. The chain joins TRBV5-1 to TRBJ2-1; 12 nucleotides match TRBD2. This CDR3 is built from 15 residues. CDR1 is SGHRS and CDR2 is YFSETQ in the germline V gene. The V segment lost 4 bases and the J segment 7 bases; nucleotides outside the gene matches: 6. The chain's CDR3 is CASSLWTSGKNEQFF. DNA for the CDR3: TGCGCCAGCAGCCTCTGGACTAGCGGGAAAAATGAGCAGTTCTTC.

This clonotype was picked up many times. The chain uses TRBV4-1 and TRBJ2-3; D is possibly TRBD1 or TRBD2 (6 bases each). CDR1 and CDR2 from the germline V gene are MGHRA and YSYEKL. The V end was cut by 3 bases, the J end by 0 bases, with 19 bases between. The CDR3 runs to 18 residues. The CDR3 here is CASSQQWGEGGSTDTQYF. Here the CDR3 DNA reads TGCGCCAGCAGCCAGCAGTGGGGAGAAGGGGGGAGCACAGATACGCAGTATTTT.

The table lists this clonotype with many counts. The rearrangement links TRBV2 to TRBJ1-3; D perhaps matches TRBD1 (6 bases). The V and J ends lost 6 bases and 8 bases respectively, with 17 bases between them. The length of the CDR3 is 14 residues. Germline values: CDR1 SNHLY, CDR2 FYNNEI. CDR3 DNA: TGTGCCAGCAGAGGGTACAGGGAGGGGGACACCATATATTTT. Residues: CASRGYREGDTIYF. Full variable domain (missing parts from reference TRBV2 and TRBJ1-3): EPEVTQTPSHQVTQMGQEVILRCVPISNHLYFYWYRQILGQKVEFLVSFYNNEISEKSEIFDDQFSVERPDGSNFTLKIRSTKLEDSAMYFCASRGYREGDTIYFGEGSWLTVV.

This clonotype was seen more than once but under ten times. CDR3 nucleotides: TGTGCCAGTAGTAGCAGGAGCTCTGGAAACACCATATATTTT. It encodes CASSSRSSGNTIYF. The chain couples TRBV19 to TRBJ1-3; no firm D call. This CDR3 comprises 14 residues. Germline-derived CDR1 and CDR2 are LNHDA and SQIVND (reference sequence). V lost 4 bases, J lost 0 bases, and 7 bases lay in between.

The table lists this clonotype with a few counts. CDR3 DNA sequence: TGTGCCAGCAGCGTTGGACGGGACAGGACGCCCCCTTTTGAAAAACTGTTTTTT. Protein: CASSVGRDRTPPFEKLFF. The chain uses TRBV7-2 and TRBJ1-4, with 8 bases that match TRBD1. J was trimmed by 7 bases and V by 5 bases; bases with no gene match: 18. Germline V gene sequence: CDR1 SGHTA, CDR2 FQGNSA. The CDR3 covers 18 residues.

This clonotype was recorded many times. V gene TRBV15 combines with J gene TRBJ1-1; no firm D call. CDR3 length: 12 residues. Germline V CDR1 and CDR2: LNHNV, YYDKDF (reference sequence). The V end was cut by 8 bases, the J end by 0 bases, with 7 bases between. CDR3 sequence reads: CATPNLNTEAFF. CDR3 nucleotide sequence: TGTGCCACCCCGAATCTGAACACTGAAGCTTTCTTT.

The chain couples TRBV7-9 to TRBJ1-5, with a possible D match to TRBD1 (6 bases). Germline loops: CDR1 SEHNR, CDR2 FQNEAQ (reference sequence). Trimming removed 0 bases at V and 1 base at J, with 7 bases between. This CDR3 region has 15 residues. CDR3: CASSLAGGSNQPQHF. CDR3 DNA sequence: TGTGCCAGCAGCTTAGCAGGGGGGAGCAATCAGCCCCAGCATTTT.

This clonotype was picked up a small number of times. With only one base between it and a far larger clone, this is likely a read error. The rearrangement uses TRBV12-3 or TRBV12-4 and TRBJ2-5; D perhaps matches TRBD1 (5 bases). Deletions cut 6 bases from V and 2 bases from J, with 16 bases between. CDR3 length equals 15 residues. This CDR3 reads CASSQDRTRQETQYF. The CDR3 region has the DNA TGTGCCAGCAGCCAAGACCGGACAAGGCAAGAGACCCAGTACTTC.

This clonotype has at least ten counts. The V call is TRBV4-1, the J call TRBJ1-4, with 8 bases lining up with TRBD1. Per the germline V gene, CDR1 is MGHRA and CDR2 is YSYEKL. Trimming cost V 5 bases and J 0 bases; bases outside gene matches: 8. This CDR3 is built from 17 residues. CDR3 sequence reads: CASSDDRGETTNEKLFF. CDR3 DNA sequence: TGCGCCAGCAGCGACGACAGGGGCGAGACAACTAATGAAAAACTGTTTTTT.